These T cell receptor beta chains were read from a single sample in a study of graft-versus-host responses after intestinal transplantation. Their antigens are not known. Data came from immunoSEQ multiplex PCR; TCRdb stores just in-frame clones and leaves some out. The sample lists approximately 100,000 clones, over 75% seen once, with about 0.9% in the top ten. Sequences were derived from unstimulated CD4+ T cells sorted from spleen or lymph node cells, sampled before intestinal transplant. The receptors were gathered from a human donor who received an intestinal transplant. The CDR3 runs from the conserved cysteine through the conserved F or W. The D gene is left open where the match is weak. Expanded clones are given a class, and other clones once, few, many or no size at all.

TRBJ2-1,TRBV5-1,TRBD1,.,TGCGCCAGCAGCCCGGGACAGATATACAATGAGCAGTTCTTC,CASSPGQIYNEQFF
TRBJ2-7,TRBV18,TRBD2,.,TGTGCCAGCTCACCCTCCAAACTAGCGGGAGACTACGAGCAGTACTTC,CASSPSKLAGDYEQYF
TRBJ2-3,TRBV10-3,TRBD2,once,TGTGCCACCGGACTAGCGGGCCACACAGATACGCAGTATTTT,CATGLAGHTDTQYF
TRBJ1-2,TRBV4-1,.,once,TGCGCCAGCAGCCAAGAGGAGGGTTTCTACTATGGCTACACCTTC,CASSQEEGFYYGYTF
TRBJ1-2,TRBV6-6,.,.,TGTGCCAGCAGGAGCCTGAGGGTCGCCAACTATGGCTACACCTTC,CASRSLRVANYGYTF
TRBJ2-7,TRBV6-6,TRBD2,.,TGTGCCAGCAGTTACGTTGCCGGCGGGGGGCCTTACGAGCAGTACTTC,CASSYVAGGGPYEQYF
TRBJ2-5,TRBV7-3,.,.,TGTGCCAGCAGCTTGGGACAAGAAGAGACCCAGTACTTC,CASSLGQEETQYF
TRBJ2-3,TRBV5-6,.,few,TGTGCCAGCAGCTTGGGTGGCAGATTCACAGATACGCAGTATTTT,CASSLGGRFTDTQYF
TRBJ2-7,TRBV5-6,.,.,TGTGCCAGCAACTTAGCAGGGTTCAACGAGCAGTACTTC,CASNLAGFNEQYF
TRBJ2-1,TRBV10-3,TRBD2,.,TGTGCCATCAGTGACTCTCGCGGGAGTAGTAGTGAGCAGTTCTTC,CAISDSRGSSSEQFF
TRBJ1-5,TRBV7-9,.,.,TGTGCCAGCAGCTTTGGGGGGGAGCCCAATCAGCCCCAGCATTTT,CASSFGGEPNQPQHF
TRBJ2-1,TRBV5-1,TRBD2,.,TGCGCCAGCAGCACACGGACGGGGGGGCGAGATGAGCAGTTCTTC,CASSTRTGGRDEQFF
TRBJ1-5,TRBV7-2,TRBD1,few,TGTGCCAGCAGCTGGACAGGGGGCGTGGGGAGCAATCAGCCCCAGCATTTT,CASSWTGGVGSNQPQHF
TRBJ2-5,TRBV7-9,.,.,TGTGCCAGCAGCTTGGTAGGGGAAGAGACCCAGTACTTC,CASSLVGEETQYF
TRBJ1-1,TRBV29-1,TRBD1,.,TGCAGCGTTAAACCGGGACAGGGGGCCGTGTTCGCTTTCTTT,CSVKPGQGAVFAFF
TRBJ1-6,TRBV29-1,.,.,TGCAGCGTTGAAGATCGACCCCATAGGTGCTTT,CSVEDRPHRCF
TRBJ2-7,TRBV7-6,.,once,TGTGCCAGCAGCTTAACCGCAGCCTACTACGAGCAGTACTTC,CASSLTAAYYEQYF
TRBJ2-1,TRBV5-6,.,.,TGTGCCAGCAGCTCTACAGGGTGGTCTGGGAATGAGCAGTTCTTC,CASSSTGWSGNEQFF
TRBJ2-1,TRBV7-9,TRBD2,.,TGTGCCAGCGTGGTGGCTAGCGGGGGTCGGAATGAGCAGTTCTTC,CASVVASGGRNEQFF
TRBJ2-1,TRBV4-1,.,.,TGCGCCAGCAGCCAAGGGCACTACAATGAGCAGTTCTTC,CASSQGHYNEQFF
TRBJ1-4,TRBV5-1,.,once,TGCGCCAGCAGCTCGCTAGGGGGGCTCACTAATGAAAAACTGTTTTTT,CASSSLGGLTNEKLFF
TRBJ2-7,TRBV30,TRBD2,.,TGTGCCTGGATTCGAGCGGGGAGCTACGAGCAGTACTTC,CAWIRAGSYEQYF
TRBJ2-1,TRBV20-1,.,.,TGCAGTGCTAGCTCTAGATCTGTTGCGTTCTTC,CSASSRSVAFF
TRBJ2-1,TRBV2,.,.,TGTGCCAGCAGGAGGGGCGGGGACCTTAACTACAATGAGCAGTTCTTC,CASRRGGDLNYNEQFF
TRBJ1-1,TRBV2,TRBD1,.,TGTGCCAGCAGTGAAGCCGGACAGGGGGCAACTGAAGCTTTCTTT,CASSEAGQGATEAFF
TRBJ2-7,TRBV27,TRBD1,.,TGTGCCAGCAGCGCCCAATACAGGGGCCACACCTACGAGCAGTACTTC,CASSAQYRGHTYEQYF
TRBJ2-7,TRBV5-5,.,.,TGTGCCAGCAGCTTTAGGGAGGTTTCCTACGAGCAGTACTTC,CASSFREVSYEQYF
TRBJ2-1,TRBV7-9,TRBD2,.,TGTGCCAGCGCAGTCGGCGGGGGGTTGGATGAGCAGTTCTTC,CASAVGGGLDEQFF
TRBJ2-7,TRBV5-4,.,.,TGTGCCAGCAGCTTGGGCCAGGGCTCCTACGAGCAGTACTTC,CASSLGQGSYEQYF
TRBJ2-1,TRBV11-2,TRBD1,.,TGTGCCAGCAGAGAGAGACAGGGAAAGTTCTTC,CASRERQGKFF
TRBJ2-7,TRBV10-3,TRBD1,.,TGTGCCATCAGTCTAGACAGGGGCGGTGTCTTC,CAISLDRGGVF
TRBJ1-2,TRBV19,.,few,TGTGCCAGTAGTCCATGGACCTATGGCTACACCTTC,CASSPWTYGYTF
TRBJ2-3,TRBV11-2,.,.,TGTGCCAGCAGCCCATCCCACACTAGCGATACGCAGTATTTT,CASSPSHTSDTQYF
TRBJ2-6,TRBV10-1,.,.,TGCGCCAGCAGTGCATGGAGTAGCCGATCTGGGGCCAACGTCCTGACTTTC,CASSAWSSRSGANVLTF
TRBJ1-1,TRBV7-3,.,.,TGTGCCAGCAGCTGGGCTTCGTACACTGAAGCTTTCTTT,CASSWASYTEAFF
TRBJ2-7,TRBV29-1,TRBD1,.,TGCAGCGTTGAAAGGGACAGGGCGGAGGAGCAGTACTTC,CSVERDRAEEQYF
TRBJ1-2,TRBV20-1,.,.,TGCAGTGCTTTAGGGCCGCCAGGCTACACCTTC,CSALGPPGYTF
TRBJ2-1,TRBV19,.,once,TGTGCCAGTAGTATACTGGCGGGCAATGAGCAGTTCTTC,CASSILAGNEQFF
TRBJ2-3,TRBV5-1,TRBD1,.,TGCGCCAGCAGCTTGACGACAGGGGGTACAGATACGCAGTATTTT,CASSLTTGGTDTQYF
TRBJ1-2,TRBV27,.,.,TGTGCCAGCAGTTTATATGGGAGCTATGGCTACACCTTC,CASSLYGSYGYTF
TRBJ2-1,TRBV9,TRBD2,.,TGTGCCAGCAGCGTAGCCGGCGGGAGTTCGTACAATGAGCAGTTCTTC,CASSVAGGSSYNEQFF
TRBJ2-5,TRBV7-7,.,.,TGTGCCAGCAGCTTAAGTCGGGGACCTCAAGAGACCCAGTACTTC,CASSLSRGPQETQYF
TRBJ2-2,TRBV7-9,TRBD2,once,TGTGCCAGCAGCTTAGTACTAGCGGGAGGACGGACCGGGGAGCTGTTTTTT,CASSLVLAGGRTGELFF
TRBJ2-7,TRBV18,.,.,TGTGCCAGCTCACCACCTGCCAGCTCCTACGAGCAGTACTTC,CASSPPASSYEQYF
TRBJ1-2,TRBV28,.,.,TGTGCCAGCAGACCCACAGGGACCTATGGCTACACCTTC,CASRPTGTYGYTF
TRBJ2-1,TRBV5-1,.,.,TGCGCCAGCAGCTTGGCCGGGACTGGCTACAATGAGCAGTTCTTC,CASSLAGTGYNEQFF
TRBJ2-5,TRBV6-7,.,.,TGTGCCAGCAGTTACTCGGGGCTTGGGGAGCAGTACTTC,CASSYSGLGEQYF
TRBJ2-6,TRBV5-1,TRBD2,once,TGCGCCAGCATAGGGAGGGGCATTTTCTCTGGGGCCAACGTCCTGACTTTC,CASIGRGIFSGANVLTF
TRBJ2-3,TRBV5-1,TRBD2,.,TGCGCCAGCAGCTTGGGTGGCGGGAGGGCAGATACGCAGTATTTT,CASSLGGGRADTQYF
TRBJ2-7,TRBV28,.,.,TGTGCCAGCAGGGATAGCGCCTACGAGCAGTACTTC,CASRDSAYEQYF
TRBJ2-3,TRBV9,.,.,TGTGCCAGCAGCCCCGGAACGGGCACAGATACGCAGTATTTT,CASSPGTGTDTQYF
TRBJ2-1,TRBV28,.,.,TGTGCCAGCAGTTCCCCGGCCTACCCCTCCTACAATGAGCAGTTCTTC,CASSSPAYPSYNEQFF
TRBJ1-3,TRBV11-3,TRBD1,.,TGTGCCAGCAGCGCTTCCCGGGACAGGGTGCCTGGAAACACCATATATTTT,CASSASRDRVPGNTIYF
TRBJ1-1,TRBV5-6,.,.,TGTGCCAGCAGCTTTCCGGGCACTGAAGCTTTCTTT,CASSFPGTEAFF
TRBJ1-3,TRBV18,.,.,TGTGCCAGCAAGAACACAGCTACTGGAAACACCATATATTTT,CASKNTATGNTIYF
TRBJ2-3,TRBV27,TRBD1,.,TGTGCCAGCAGCCCCGGGACAGGGGGGGCGGCAGATACGCAGTATTTT,CASSPGTGGAADTQYF
TRBJ1-1,TRBV4-1,TRBD1,.,TGCGCCAGCAGCCCCGGGGGTGGCAGGGGGCTCGGCGCTGAAGCTTTCTTT,CASSPGGGRGLGAEAFF